This T cell receptor (beta chain) was sequenced for a study of T cell repertoires in cytomegalovirus infection. Study-wide background: TCR beta signatures that were public indicated CMV infection and matching HLA type.

The study's findings and limits: What dominated the ex vivo response were HLA-C-restricted CMV-specific TCR beta clonotypes. Identification of carriers of CMV plus the relevant HLA was achieved through cumulative public TCR beta family frequency.

A single record per CDR3 protein comes from TCRdb applying MiXCR to the reads. The sample lists around 180,000 distinct CDR3 sequences; roughly 27% were seen once. V lost 2 bases, J lost 5 bases, and 15 bases lay in between. Germline CDR1 SGHAT, CDR2 FQNNGV. CDR3 length: 15 amino acids. This clonotype was found a few times. Its antigen remains unidentified. Material for sequencing was PBMCs. The rearrangement joins TRBV11-2 to TRBJ2-5; D is unclear. The receptor comes from a human donor in good health (CMV status not recorded). Some clones in this sample may be carry-over from other donors' samples. DNA for the CDR3: TGTGCCAGCAGCTTAAGGCGCGGTTTAAAGGAGACCCAGTACTTC. This encodes CASSLRRGLKETQYF.